Each of the 27 T cell receptor beta chains below was sequenced from the same sample in a study of tumor-infiltrating lymphocytes in primary liver carcinoma. A constant-region primer served to make TCR beta cDNA from 500 to 550 ng total RNA. Libraries of TCR beta came from three nested multiplex PCR rounds with slightly modified ARM-PCR. Rounds one and two of PCR, each of about 10 cycles, were primed with TRBV1-TRBV30 forward primers and a C-beta reverse primer. MiXCR was run by TCRdb on the multiplex PCR reads, yielding one entry per CDR3 protein. The sample carries roughly 120,000 distinct CDR3 sequences, 64% recorded once. From about 19-30 mg of unsorted bulk tissue, DNA and RNA were co-extracted together. Material for sequencing was liver tumor tissue from sampling region 3. Stated subset: tumor region T3, left-lateral pole. The receptors here all came from an older woman with primary liver carcinoma and hepatitis B virus infection.

Worth noting for this clonotype: It may be a read error: a sequence one base away is much more abundant. This chain links TRBV7-8 with TRBJ2-1; D might be TRBD1 (5 bases). The length of the CDR3 is 12 residues. Germline V gene lookup returns CDR1 SGHVS and CDR2 FQNEAQ. The CDR3 loop is CANSPLGLEQFF. The DNA for the CDR3 is TGTGCCAACAGCCCTTTGGGGCTTGAGCAGTTCTTC.

This clonotype was observed once. CDR3 DNA sequence: TGCGCCAGCAACTTATCAGCGTACGAGACCCAGTACTTC. This encodes CASNLSAYETQYF. The V call is TRBV5-1, the J call TRBJ2-5, with D unclear. Germline V lookup: CDR1 SGHRS, CDR2 YFSETQ. V lost 6 bases and J lost 5, with 14 bases in between. The CDR3 is 13 residues long.

For this clonotype: A much larger clonotype is one base distant, so this may be a read error. The chain is built from TRBV6-2 or TRBV6-3 and TRBJ2-2; TRBD1 agrees at 7 bases. CDR3 size: 16 residues. Germline values: CDR1 MNHEY, CDR2 SVGEGT. The CDR3 nucleotides read TGTGCCAGCAGCTCACAGGGACAGCTGAACACCGGGAAGCTGTTTTTT. Translation gives CASSSQGQLNTGKLFF.

In its sample, this clonotype was seen once. The junction and the germline gene differ at one end; a read error may be behind it. The V call is TRBV5-1, the J call TRBJ2-4; 8 bases fit TRBD1. Germline-derived CDR1 and CDR2 are SGHRS and YFSETQ. This CDR3 contains 16 residues. The CDR3 is CASILVQGADMDIQYF. CDR3 in DNA: TGCGCCAGCATCTTGGTTCAGGGGGCGGATATGGACATTCAGTATTTC.

Comment on this clonotype: The junction departs from germline at one end; a sequencing error may be responsible. The V and J genes are TRBV29-1 and TRBJ2-2; D is possibly TRBD2 (6 bases). The CDR3 totals 13 residues. Germline V gene sequence: CDR1 SQVTM, CDR2 ANQGSEA. Here the CDR3 reads CSVTGQSGGELLF. For the CDR3, the DNA is TGCAGTGTCACGGGGCAATCGGGCGGGGAGCTGCTTTTT.

This clonotype is large within its sample. The V call is TRBV11-2, the J call TRBJ2-1, with 11 nucleotides matching TRBD2. The CDR3 consists of 17 residues. The J segment lost 7 bases and the V segment lost 1 base, leaving 9 bases of the junction unmatched. Germline-derived CDR1 and CDR2 are SGHAT and FQNNGV. As DNA, the CDR3 is TGTGCCAGCAGCTTAGGTCTGGTAGCGGGAGGGCCGAATGAGCAGTTCTTC. The encoded protein is CASSLGLVAGGPNEQFF.

Of note for this clonotype: The junction does not match germline at one end; this may be a read error. The rearrangement links TRBV11-2 to TRBJ2-7; 10 bases fit TRBD1. CDR1 SGHAT and CDR2 FQNNGV come from the germline V gene. The CDR3 loop spans 15 amino acids. CDR3 in amino acids: CASSPVTGGAYGQYF. As DNA, the CDR3 is TGTGCCAGCAGCCCAGTGACAGGGGGCGCCTACGGGCAGTACTTC.

Regarding this clonotype: At one boundary the junction diverges from the germline segment, which might be a read error. V usage is TRBV11-2 and J usage is TRBJ2-3; weak D call: TRBD1 (5 bases). Germline CDR1 and CDR2: SGHAT and FQNNGV. The CDR3 consists of 15 residues. The CDR3 here is CARSLQVILADTQYF. In nucleotides, the CDR3 is TGTGCCAGAAGCTTACAGGTTATACTTGCAGATACGCAGTATTTT.

This CDR3 is CASSLSGGQNNEQFF. In DNA, the CDR3 is TGTGCCAGCAGCTTGTCAGGGGGACAGAACAATGAGCAGTTCTTC. V usage is TRBV5-5 and J usage is TRBJ2-1; TRBD1 matches 7 bases. J gave up 5 bases and V 1 base, and 6 bases lay outside the gene matches. The CDR3 spans 15 residues. Germline lookup yields CDR1 SGHKS and CDR2 YYEKEE (reference sequence). Drawing the rest from reference TRBV5-5 and TRBJ2-1, the complete variable domain is DAGVTQSPTHLIKTRGQQVTLRCSPISGHKSVSWYQQVLGQGPQFIFQYYEKEERGRGNFPDRFSARQFPNYSSELNVNALLLGDSALYLCASSLSGGQNNEQFFGPGTRLTVL.

This clonotype was recorded at least ten times. The J gene is TRBJ2-5, the V gene TRBV12-3 or TRBV12-4, with D uncertain. This CDR3 has 12 residues. V was trimmed by 1 base and J by 5 bases, leaving 5 bases between them. The CDR3: CASSLVGETQYF. The CDR3 region has the DNA TGTGCCAGCAGTTTAGTAGGGGAGACCCAGTACTTC.

The chain combines TRBV11-2 with TRBJ1-1; D is perhaps TRBD1 (5 bases). This CDR3 spans 12 amino acids. The germline V gene encodes CDR1 SGHAT and CDR2 FQNNGV. CDR3 amino acids: CISSLGGTEAFF. The CDR3 DNA follows: TGTATCAGCAGCTTGGGGGGCACTGAAGCTTTCTTT.

The V call is TRBV7-9, the J call TRBJ2-5, with a possible D match to TRBD1 (5 bases). The CDR3 runs 14 residues. The V end was cut by 5 bases, the J end by 2 bases, with 12 bases between. Germline V gene sequence: CDR1 SEHNR, CDR2 FQNEAQ (reference sequence). The CDR3 here is CASSPGQGQETQYF. The CDR3 DNA reads TGTGCCAGCAGCCCTGGGCAGGGTCAAGAGACCCAGTACTTC. Based on the CDR3 plus reference TRBV7-9 and TRBJ2-5, the full variable domain is DTGVSQNPRHKITKRGQNVTFRCDPISEHNRLYWYRQTLGQGPEFLTYFQNEAQLEKSRLLSDRFSAERPKGSFSTLEIQRTEQGDSAMYLCASSPGQGQETQYFGPGTRLLVL.

This clonotype is medium-sized by share. The chain carries TRBV11-2 and TRBJ2-2; no definite D call. Deletions cut 4 bases from V and 4 bases from J, with 13 bases between. The CDR3 is 15 amino acids. Germline V gene lookup returns CDR1 SGHAT and CDR2 FQNNGV. CDR3 nucleotides: TGTGCCAGCAGCTGGGTGGGGTCCTTCACCGGGGAGCTGTTTTTT. Protein sequence: CASSWVGSFTGELFF.

On this clonotype itself: An end of the junction differs from the germline gene, which may be a read error. The chain recombines TRBV12-3 or TRBV12-4 with TRBJ2-1, with 8 bases aligning to TRBD2. The CDR3 extends over 14 amino acids. DNA for the CDR3: TGTCCCAGCACCGATCAGCGGGAGAGTAATGAGCAGTTCTTC. It codes for CPSTDQRESNEQFF.

About this clonotype: This may come from a read error, since a much larger clone is one base off. V gene TRBV5-1 combines with J gene TRBJ2-7; D gene uncertain. Germline-derived CDR1 and CDR2 are SGHRS and YFSETQ. The CDR3 has 14 amino acids. Trimming removed 0 bases from V and 4 bases from J, with 11 bases in between. CDR3 nucleotide sequence: TGCGCCAGCAGCTTGGTTGGGGTGGGGTACGAGCAGTACTTC. Its protein is CASSLVGVGYEQYF.

As to this clonotype: The junction and the germline gene differ at one end; a read error may be behind it. The rearrangement uses TRBV12-3 or TRBV12-4 and TRBJ2-3; D not resolved. This CDR3 has 12 amino acids. CDR3 bases: TGTGTCAGCAGTTTGGTGGAAGATACGCAGTATTTT. As protein: CVSSLVEDTQYF.

To note about this clonotype: This may arise from a read error, as a much more abundant clone is one base away. The rearrangement links TRBV14 to TRBJ2-7, with D possibly being TRBD1 (6 bases). Germline V gene lookup returns CDR1 SGHDN and CDR2 FVKESK. Trimming left V 4 bases short and J 3 bases short, with 13 bases between. The CDR3 consists of 14 residues. As DNA, the CDR3 is TGTGCCAGCAGCCCCTGGCAGGGGTACTACGAGCAGTACGTC. Encoded protein: CASSPWQGYYEQYV.

This clonotype has only a few counts. This could be a read error, since a much larger clone is one nucleotide away. This chain uses TRBV10-3 with TRBJ2-7, with D possibly matching TRBD1 (5 bases). The CDR3 totals 17 residues. Germline lookup yields CDR1 ENHRY and CDR2 SYGVKD. V was trimmed by 6 bases and J by 4 bases, leaving 25 bases between them. This CDR3 reads CAISPGRAGLLSYEQYF. CDR3 bases: TGTGCCATCAGCCCAGGCAGGGCAGGGCTCCTCTCTTACGAGCAGTACTTC.

As for this clonotype: This could be a read error, since a much larger clone is one nucleotide away. The chain links TRBV6-1 to TRBJ1-5; weak D call: TRBD1 (5 bases). This CDR3 comprises 17 residues. The germline V gene encodes CDR1 MNHNS and CDR2 SASEGT. This CDR3 is CASSGRDSPGSNQPQQF. CDR3 in DNA: TGTGCCAGCAGTGGGAGAGACAGCCCTGGTAGCAATCAGCCCCAGCAATTT.

For this clonotype: No conserved phenylalanine or tryptophan ends this CDR3, so it is likely a read error. The chain joins TRBV10-3 to TRBJ1-1, with TRBD1 matching over 7 bases. In germline, CDR1 is ENHRY, CDR2 SYGVKD. CDR3 size: 15 residues. CDR3 residues: CVISESTGLDTEAFL. The CDR3 DNA sequence: TGTGTCATCAGTGAGTCGACAGGGTTGGACACTGAAGCTTTCCTT.

J is TRBJ2-5 and V is TRBV11-2; a weak D match, TRBD2 (7 bases). Germline assignment: CDR1 SGHAT and CDR2 FQNNGV. This CDR3 has 13 residues. Deletions cut 6 bases from V and 7 bases from J, with 15 bases between. CDR3 bases: TGTGCCAGCAGGCGAAAGGGAGGGGGGACCCAGTACTTC. The encoded protein is CASRRKGGGTQYF.

On this clonotype itself: Lacking the conserved final phenylalanine or tryptophan, this CDR3 likely reflects a read error. The DNA is omitted, as the CDR3 cannot be located on it reliably, and the CDR3 follows TCRdb's listing. The gene calls are TRBV11-2 and TRBJ2-7; the table's D call, TRBD2, has no DNA check behind it. The CDR3 is 17 amino acids in total, end residues counted. Germline CDR1 is SGHAT and CDR2 is FQNNGV. The CDR3 spells CASSLDRMSAGGDERYL.

A word on this clonotype: A much bigger clone sits one base away, suggesting this may be a read error. This chain joins TRBV5-1 and TRBJ1-1; maybe TRBD1 (6 bases). Trimming left V 6 bases short and J 7 bases short, with 13 bases between. The CDR3 totals 12 residues. Germline CDR1 and CDR2: SGHRS and YFSETQ. CDR3 in DNA: TGCGCCAGCAACCCAGGACAGAATGAAGCTTTCTTT. Amino acids: CASNPGQNEAFF.

Comment on this clonotype: Possible read error: a much larger clone is one base away. This sequence joins TRBV14 and TRBJ2-5, with D unresolved. The germline gives CDR1 SGHDN, CDR2 FVKESK. CDR3 length: 12 residues. With 5 bases removed from V and 9 bases from J, the gap between germline ends came to 13 bases. The CDR3 region has the DNA TGTGCCAGCAGCGAGGAATTTTCGGCCCAGTACTTC. As protein: CASSEEFSAQYF.

This clonotype was picked up one time. A clone one base away is much larger, so this may be a read error. The CDR3 nucleotides read TGTGCCATCAGCCATCTAGCGGGAATTAACACCGGGGAGCTGTTTTTT. Translating it yields CAISHLAGINTGELFF. The chain carries TRBV6-1 and TRBJ2-2; TRBD2 matches at 9 bases. Germline V gene data show CDR1 as MNHNS and CDR2 as SASEGT. CDR3 length: 16 residues. V shed 10 bases and J 2 bases; nucleotides not matched to a gene: 11.

This chain connects TRBV28 to TRBJ2-1; tentatively, D is TRBD2 (5 bases). Trimming pared 7 bases from V and 1 base from J, leaving 14 bases between. Germline CDR1 reads MDHEN; CDR2 reads SYDVKM. CDR3 size: 15 residues. CDR3 nucleotides: TGTGCCAGCAATGGGGAGCTGGGGTCCTACAATGAGCAGTTCTTC. Translation: CASNGELGSYNEQFF.

This clonotype was counted at least ten times. J is TRBJ2-2 and V is TRBV4-2; D call uncertain. The CDR3 sequence is 13 residues long. Germline V lookup: CDR1 LGHNA, CDR2 YNFKEQ. With 5 bases removed from V and 7 bases from J, the gap between germline ends came to 11 bases. The CDR3 DNA reads as TGTGCCAGCAGCTCCCAGAGGATCGGGGAGCTGTTTTTT. Its translation is CASSSQRIGELFF.